This TCR beta chain emerged from a study of identical twins (dated by TCRdb to the mid-2010s). For context, the study as a whole: To test whether fetal clonotypes persist, this study deep-sequenced TCR alpha and beta repertoires from monozygotic twins, from unrelated adults of various ages, and from cord blood. To rule out contamination, replicate twin experiments were performed at different times with different library preparation protocols.

Of note for this clonotype: No cognate antigen has been identified for it. Per-nucleotide qualities are absent, and no much larger clonotype sits a single base away.

From the cysteine up to the phenylalanine, the CDR3 has a length of 16 residues. Left in the record is the CDR3 DNA by itself, 48 bases read in frame from the first base. The germline V gene yields SGHRS for CDR1 and YFSETQ for CDR2. V is reduced by 2 bases and J by 0 bases, leaving a spacing of 11 bases between them. Preparation of the library involved 5' RACE. Sequencing relied on an Illumina HiSeq 2000. Template switching introduced a universal primer binding site; the final cDNA contained a unique molecular identifier, enabling accurate counting of TCR cDNA molecules. Specific primers in the conserved constant-segment region were used to synthesize first-strand cDNA for TCR alpha and beta chains. To control for contamination, every cDNA library was double barcoded, receiving both a SMART-Mk sample barcode and Illumina barcodes. TruSeq adapter sequences, together with Illumina sample barcodes, were added in two successive PCR steps. TCR alpha and beta cDNA libraries were sequenced on the Illumina HiSeq platform with custom primers. The original pipeline was this. MiGEC was used to process raw reads and extract unique molecular identifiers, and MiXCR was used to find CDR3 positions. For each individual, recombination models were inferred using an EM algorithm with the repgenHMM and IGoR tools. Shared clonotype analysis was performed with the tcR package in R, normalizing sharing by the product of cloneset sizes. To study raw recombination without the effects of thymic and clonal selection, out-of-frame nonproductive sequences were analyzed. TCRdb trimmed public reads at Q25 via fastp, called clones via MiXCR and kept in-frame beta chains. CDR3 protein sequences are deduplicated, and each keeps its most common genes and DNA. The V and J calls reflect TCRdb's pipeline rather than the authors' work. The sample includes 1,800,000 or so distinct CDR3 sequences, with around a third observed a single time. Clones ranked in the top ten supply about 0.25% of the sample.

Only healthy Caucasian donors were included. Points the paper makes about the study in general: In monozygotic twins, out-of-frame TCR alpha sharing was systematically underestimated by recombination models, although the models agreed with sharing between unrelated individuals. The excess sharing between twins in beta out-of-frame sequences was weaker because fewer shared sequences reduced the signal-to-noise ratio. Invariant T cells such as MAIT and iNKT could partly confound zero-insertion analyses, although diverse VJ usage argued against such confounding for most clonotypes. Compared with coincidental sharing between unrelated individuals, out-of-frame TCR alpha sequences shared between twins showed an excess of sequences with low generation probability. Abundant cord blood beta clonotypes carried fewer insertions; young adult naive repertoires showed a weaker similar trend, while memory repertoires showed none. Because the same donors could not be followed over many years, the conclusions depended on cross-sectional statistical analysis.

Recombination joined TRBV5-1 with TRBJ2-2; no D segment can be confidently identified. The material sequenced was cord blood. The receptor was isolated from a newborn girl in good health. CDR3 reads: CASSFLVTSNTGELFF. In nucleotide form, the sequence is TGCGCCAGCAGCTTCCTAGTAACCTCGAACACCGGGGAGCTGTTTTTT.